Below are 9 T cell receptor beta chains sequenced from a single sample in a study of cytomegalovirus exposure and HLA in healthy donors. Researchers ran the PCR with 60 Vbeta and 13 Jbeta primers. Measured with immunoSEQ multiplex PCR; TCRdb has only the in-frame clones, and not every one. The profile shows some 150,000 clones, just under 85% of them singletons. The material sequenced was PBMCs. Receptors originate from a man younger than 45 in good health and CMV-seropositive.

This clone was seen once. The chain has TRBV6-5 and TRBJ1-4; 8 nucleotides align to TRBD1. There are 14 residues in the CDR3. Germline V lookup: CDR1 MNHEY, CDR2 SVGAGI. After removal of 2 bases from V and 8 bases from J, the junction contained 4 bases not matched to a gene. The CDR3 loop reads CASSYQAGGEKLFF. The DNA of the CDR3 is TGTGCCAGCAGTTACCAGGCAGGGGGCGAAAAACTGTTTTTT.

The genes are TRBV5-6 and TRBJ2-6; TRBD1 matches 9 bases. V shed 4 bases and J 0 bases; nucleotides not matched to a gene: 5. Germline V gene sequence: CDR1 SGHDT, CDR2 YYEEEE. The CDR3 contains 17 residues. CDR3 sequence reads: CASSGDRAHSGANVLTF. CDR3 DNA: TGTGCCAGCAGCGGGGACAGGGCACACTCTGGGGCCAACGTCCTGACTTTC.

This clone was seen a handful of times. This rearrangement joins TRBV4-1 to TRBJ1-5; D remains unclear. CDR3 length: 16 residues. The germline CDR1 and CDR2 sequences are MGHRA and YSYEKL. Deletions cut 0 bases from V and 8 bases from J, with 17 bases between. The CDR3 region has the DNA TGCGCCAGCAGCCAAGAACTGGGGAGGCGCGAAAAGCCCCAGCATTTT. It yields the protein CASSQELGRREKPQHF.

This clone was counted only a few times. The chain uses TRBV9 and TRBJ2-7, with 8 nucleotides matching TRBD2. In germline, CDR1 is SGDLS, CDR2 YYNGEE. The CDR3 totals 14 residues. V lost 3 bases and J lost 3; bases outside the gene matches: 5. DNA of the CDR3: TGTGCCAGCAGCGCGGGACTAGGCAACTACGAGCAGTACTTC. This gives the protein CASSAGLGNYEQYF.

The rearrangement uses TRBV19 and TRBJ1-1; D may be TRBD1 (5 bases). The CDR3 has 13 amino acids. The V end was cut by 5 bases, the J end by 5 bases, with 12 bases between. Looked up from germline, CDR1 is LNHDA and CDR2 is SQIVND (reference sequence). In nucleotides, the CDR3 is TGTGCCAGTAGTTCTTCCAGGGTAACTGAAGCTTTCTTT. Translating gives CASSSSRVTEAFF.

The chain has TRBV28 and TRBJ1-4, with D perhaps TRBD1 (6 bases). The germline V and J ends were trimmed by 5 bases and 7 bases, with 14 bases remaining between them. Per the germline V gene, CDR1 is MDHEN and CDR2 is SYDVKM. The CDR3 spans 14 residues. CDR3 amino acids: CASSPPGASEKLFF. Written as DNA, the CDR3 is TGTGCCAGCAGTCCCCCAGGGGCGAGTGAAAAACTGTTTTTT.

The V gene is TRBV4-1, the J gene TRBJ2-1; TRBD1 agrees at 7 bases. The CDR3 runs 14 residues. V was clipped by 4 bases and J by 4 bases; unmatched bases: 4. Germline assignment: CDR1 MGHRA and CDR2 YSYEKL. The CDR3 nucleotides are TGCGCCAGCAGCCCCGGGACAGTTTACAATGAGCAGTTCTTC. Translating gives CASSPGTVYNEQFF.

This clone was counted between two and nine times. This sequence joins TRBV7-9 and TRBJ1-4; perhaps TRBD1 as D (5 bases). The ends were cut back, 8 bases at V and 3 bases at J, with 13 bases in the middle. The CDR3 spans 14 residues. The germline gives CDR1 SEHNR, CDR2 FQNEAQ (reference sequence). The CDR3 loop reads CASGPRDSNEKLFF. For the CDR3, the DNA is TGTGCCAGCGGACCCCGGGACTCTAATGAAAAACTGTTTTTT.

The chain is built from TRBV5-1 and TRBJ2-1; weak D call: TRBD2 (5 bases). V lost 2 bases and J lost 0, with 9 bases in between. CDR1 is SGHRS and CDR2 is YFSETQ in the germline V gene. This CDR3 has 15 residues. The CDR3 is CASSLTSSSYNEQFF. CDR3 DNA: TGCGCCAGCAGCTTAACTAGTAGCTCCTACAATGAGCAGTTCTTC.